This T cell receptor beta chain was sequenced in a study of shared clonotypes between healthy human individuals. At the level of the study: Aged between 18 and 49, the donors were a couple of women and three men.

Looked up from germline, CDR1 is SGHAT and CDR2 is FQNNGV. The CDR3 is made up of 13 amino acids. The V gene lost 8 bases and the J gene lost 6 bases, with 15 bases spanning the gap. General study findings and limits: Richness estimates generally favored naive over memory subsets. Compared with clonotypes that all four donors shared, non-shared clonotypes had lower generation probabilities.

The assay was immunoSEQ multiplex PCR, and TCRdb's table has in-frame clones only and misses some. This sample carries about 1 million clones, about 74% of them seen once, and the ten largest clones take about 1.5%. In the case of this clone: What it binds is unknown.

The V and J genes are TRBV11-2 and TRBJ2-3, with D perhaps TRBD1 or TRBD2 (6 bases each). The material sequenced was memory CD4+ T cells sorted from blood. The subset: CD45RA-negative fraction. The TCR originated in a man aged 18 to 30 in good health. This CDR3 is CASRRDTVDTQYF. In nucleotides, the CDR3 is TGTGCCAGCCGGCGGGACACTGTCGATACGCAGTATTTT.